This TCR beta chain was retrieved from a study of T cell changes during pregnancy in multiple sclerosis (dated by TCRdb to between 2017 and 2020). Describing the broader study: The study examined how the T cell repertoire changed over the course of pregnancy in women with multiple sclerosis.

The protocol used for the library was the immunoSEQ multiplex PCR assay. TCRdb stores this immuneACCESS table with in-frame sequences only. Part of the clones is absent; in the studies checked, under half of the shortfall reflects unresolved V genes, and no reason is known for the rest. For this sample there are 10,000 to 13,000 clones; roughly 91% appear just once. The top ten clones comprise 4.5% to 5.5% of the sample. Remarks on this clone: No antigen is known for it. No much larger clone is present one base from it, and per-base qualities are unavailable.

The CDR3 spans 14 residues, from the cysteine through the phenylalanine. The retained sequence is limited to the CDR3, 42 bases, with the frame set at the first base. CDR1 and CDR2, looked up from the germline V gene, are SGHDT and YYEEEE. V is pruned by 0 bases and J by 10 bases, leaving 3 bases of the junction without a gene match. The source is a female donor in good health, enrolled as a control in a pregnancy study. Sequencing was performed on CD8+ T cells from peripheral blood mononuclear cells, taken in the first trimester of pregnancy. This chain joins TRBV5-6 to TRBJ1-6; 8 bases in the middle match TRBD1. Read as DNA, the sequence is TGTGCCAGCAGCTTGGGACAGGGGTGGTCACCCCTCCACTTT. Its protein product is CASSLGQGWSPLHF.